The present entry profiles one TCR beta chain with its context. In the original analysis: Amplification of reference gene primers provided the estimated nucleated cell counts. Produced via immunoSEQ multiplex PCR; TCRdb's table is partial and in-frame only. That table gives V, J and clone size, and the DNA gave D and trimming. The sample lists around 300,000 clones; around 85% were seen once. This sample is drawn from a study of blood T cell repertoires in COVID-19. The CDR3 covers 14 residues. Trimming shortened V by 2 bases and J by 9 bases, and 11 bases separated the two germline ends. Germline V gene data show CDR1 as MNHEY and CDR2 as SVGAGI.

The chain joins TRBV6-5 to TRBJ1-6; weak D call: TRBD1 (5 bases). The sequence was obtained from a woman between 25 and 40 years old who had recovered from COVID-19. Sequenced sample: peripheral blood. CDR3 amino acids: CASSYRGRVSPLHF. CDR3 DNA sequence: TGTGCCAGCAGTTACAGGGGTAGGGTTTCACCCCTCCACTTT.